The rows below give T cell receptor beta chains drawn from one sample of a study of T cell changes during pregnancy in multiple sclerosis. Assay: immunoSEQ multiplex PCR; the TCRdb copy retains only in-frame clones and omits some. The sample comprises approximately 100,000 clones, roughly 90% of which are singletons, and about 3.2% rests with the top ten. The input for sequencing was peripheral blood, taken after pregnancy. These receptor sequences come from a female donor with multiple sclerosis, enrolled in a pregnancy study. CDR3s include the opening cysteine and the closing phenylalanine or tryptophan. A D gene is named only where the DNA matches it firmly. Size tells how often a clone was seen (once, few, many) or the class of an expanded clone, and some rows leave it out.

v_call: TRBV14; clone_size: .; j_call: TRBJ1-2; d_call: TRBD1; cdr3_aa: CASSRTGGSNYGYTF; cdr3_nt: TGTGCCAGCAGCCGTACAGGGGGCTCCAACTATGGCTACACCTTC
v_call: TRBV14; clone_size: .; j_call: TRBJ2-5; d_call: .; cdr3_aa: CASSPGETQYF; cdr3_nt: TGTGCCAGCAGCCCGGGGGAGACCCAGTACTTC
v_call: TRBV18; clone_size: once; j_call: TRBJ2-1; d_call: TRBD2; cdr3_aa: CASSRTREQFF; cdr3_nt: TGTGCCAGCTCTCGGACTAGAGAGCAGTTCTTC
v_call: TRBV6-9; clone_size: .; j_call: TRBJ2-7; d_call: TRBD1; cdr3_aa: CASRPSSGTGNEQYF; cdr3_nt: TGTGCCAGCAGGCCGTCCTCCGGGACAGGGAACGAGCAGTACTTC
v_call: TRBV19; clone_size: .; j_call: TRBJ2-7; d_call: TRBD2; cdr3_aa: CASSMRLAGHTYEQYF; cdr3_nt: TGTGCCAGTAGTATGCGACTAGCGGGGCATACCTACGAGCAGTACTTC
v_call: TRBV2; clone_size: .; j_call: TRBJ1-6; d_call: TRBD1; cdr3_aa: CASSERTGNSPLHF; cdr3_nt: TGTGCCAGCAGCGAGCGGACAGGCAATTCACCCCTCCACTTT
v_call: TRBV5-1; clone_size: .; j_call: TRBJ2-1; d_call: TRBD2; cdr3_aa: CASSKTSGDYNEQFF; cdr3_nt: TGCGCCAGCAGCAAAACTAGCGGGGATTACAATGAGCAGTTCTTC
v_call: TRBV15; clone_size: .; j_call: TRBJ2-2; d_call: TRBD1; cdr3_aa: CATSTGQGAAGELFF; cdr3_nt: TGTGCCACCAGCACGGGACAGGGGGCCGCCGGGGAGCTGTTTTTT
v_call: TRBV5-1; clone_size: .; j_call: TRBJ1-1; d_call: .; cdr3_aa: CASSLVQGGIEAFF; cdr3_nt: TGCGCCAGCAGCTTGGTTCAGGGAGGGATTGAAGCTTTCTTT
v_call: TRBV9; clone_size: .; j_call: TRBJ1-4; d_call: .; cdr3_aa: CASSVGPATNEKLFF; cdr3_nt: TGTGCCAGCAGCGTGGGGCCCGCAACTAATGAAAAACTGTTTTTT
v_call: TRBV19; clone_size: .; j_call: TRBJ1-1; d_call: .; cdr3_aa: CASSIGNRVRNTEAFF; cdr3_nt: TGTGCCAGTAGTATAGGAAACAGGGTTCGGAACACTGAAGCTTTCTTT
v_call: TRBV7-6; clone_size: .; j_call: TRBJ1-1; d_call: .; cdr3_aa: CASSLEGDEAFF; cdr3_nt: TGTGCCAGCAGCTTAGAGGGGGATGAAGCTTTCTTT
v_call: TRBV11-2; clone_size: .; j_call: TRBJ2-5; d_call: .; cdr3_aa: CASSLGAGMETQYF; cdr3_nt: TGTGCCAGCAGCTTAGGGGCGGGGATGGAGACCCAGTACTTC
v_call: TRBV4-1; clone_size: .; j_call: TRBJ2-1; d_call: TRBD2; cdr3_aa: CASSQNSGGRNNEQFF; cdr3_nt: TGCGCCAGCAGCCAAAATAGCGGGGGGCGAAACAATGAGCAGTTCTTC
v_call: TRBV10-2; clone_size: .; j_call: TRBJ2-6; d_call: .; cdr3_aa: CASSDSLSSGANVLTF; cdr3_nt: TGCGCCAGCAGTGATAGCCTTAGCTCTGGGGCCAACGTCCTGACTTTC
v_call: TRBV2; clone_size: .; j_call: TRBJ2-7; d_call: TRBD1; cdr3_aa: CASSNRGLRSGEQYF; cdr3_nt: TGTGCCAGCAGCAACAGGGGTCTGCGCTCCGGCGAGCAGTACTTC
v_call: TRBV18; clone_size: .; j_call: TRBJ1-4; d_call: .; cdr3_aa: CASSPSGIREKLFF; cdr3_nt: TGTGCCAGCTCACCTTCAGGGATCCGGGAAAAACTGTTTTTT
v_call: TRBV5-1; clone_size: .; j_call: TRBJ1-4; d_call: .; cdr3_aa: CASSLAGSDGEKLFF; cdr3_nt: TGCGCCAGCAGCTTGGCGGGGTCAGACGGTGAAAAACTGTTTTTT
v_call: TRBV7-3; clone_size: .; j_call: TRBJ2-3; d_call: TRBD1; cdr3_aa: CASSATGVGTDTQYF; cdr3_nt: TGTGCCAGCAGCGCTACAGGGGTTGGCACAGATACGCAGTATTTT
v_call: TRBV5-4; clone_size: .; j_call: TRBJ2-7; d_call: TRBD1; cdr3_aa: CASSLSTGMDEQYF; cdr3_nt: TGTGCCAGCAGCTTGTCGACAGGGATGGACGAGCAGTACTTC
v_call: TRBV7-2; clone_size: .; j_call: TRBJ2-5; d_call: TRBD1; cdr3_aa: CASSLVATGLQTQYF; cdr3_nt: TGTGCCAGCAGCTTAGTCGCGACAGGGTTACAGACCCAGTACTTC
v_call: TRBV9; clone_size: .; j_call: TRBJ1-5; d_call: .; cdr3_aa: CASSATTGFGQPQHF; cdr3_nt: TGTGCCAGCAGCGCCACAACAGGGTTCGGTCAGCCCCAGCATTTT
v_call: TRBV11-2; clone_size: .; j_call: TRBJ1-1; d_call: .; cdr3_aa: CASSYTARAVAFF; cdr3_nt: TGTGCCAGCAGCTATACTGCCAGGGCAGTAGCTTTCTTT
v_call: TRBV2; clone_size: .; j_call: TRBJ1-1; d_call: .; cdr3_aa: CASIRSGVTEAFF; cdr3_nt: TGTGCCAGCATAAGGTCCGGGGTCACTGAAGCTTTCTTT
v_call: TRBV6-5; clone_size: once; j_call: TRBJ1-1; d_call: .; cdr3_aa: CASSKTVLNTEAFF; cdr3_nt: TGTGCCAGCAGTAAGACAGTGCTGAACACTGAAGCTTTCTTT
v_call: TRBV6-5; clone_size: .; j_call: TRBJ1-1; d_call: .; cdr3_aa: CASSYPAGEAFF; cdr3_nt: TGTGCCAGCAGTTACCCCGCGGGGGAAGCTTTCTTT
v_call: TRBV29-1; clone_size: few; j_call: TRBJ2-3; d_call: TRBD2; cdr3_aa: CSGTSGGGDTQYF; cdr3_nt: TGCAGCGGGACTAGCGGGGGAGGGGATACGCAGTATTTT
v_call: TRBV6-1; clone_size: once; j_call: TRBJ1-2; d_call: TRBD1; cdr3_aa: CASSDRGRGYGYTF; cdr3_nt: TGTGCCAGCAGTGATAGGGGGCGCGGCTATGGCTACACCTTC
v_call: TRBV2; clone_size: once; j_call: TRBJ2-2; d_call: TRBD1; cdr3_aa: CASSEVTGGLGGELFF; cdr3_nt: TGTGCCAGCAGTGAAGTTACAGGGGGCTTGGGCGGGGAGCTGTTTTTT
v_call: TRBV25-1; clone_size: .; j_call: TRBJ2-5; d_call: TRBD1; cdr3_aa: CASSPPGTGSETQYF; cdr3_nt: TGTGCCAGCAGCCCCCCCGGGACAGGGTCAGAGACCCAGTACTTC
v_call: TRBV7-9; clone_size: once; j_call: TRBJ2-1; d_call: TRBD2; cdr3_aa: CASSSSGGADNEQFF; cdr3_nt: TGTGCCAGCAGCTCGAGCGGGGGGGCCGACAATGAGCAGTTCTTC
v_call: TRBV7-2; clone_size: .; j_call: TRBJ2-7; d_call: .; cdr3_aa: CASSSAGTGVWYEQYF; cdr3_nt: TGTGCCAGCAGCTCAGCCGGGACGGGGGTATGGTACGAGCAGTACTTC
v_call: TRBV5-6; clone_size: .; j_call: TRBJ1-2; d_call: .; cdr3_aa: CASSLGAGPNYGYTF; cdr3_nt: TGTGCCAGCAGCCTAGGGGCCGGGCCAAACTATGGCTACACCTTC
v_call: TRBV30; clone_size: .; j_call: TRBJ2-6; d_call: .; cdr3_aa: CAGSQGSIVLTF; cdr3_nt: TGTGCCGGAAGTCAGGGGTCGATCGTCCTGACTTTC
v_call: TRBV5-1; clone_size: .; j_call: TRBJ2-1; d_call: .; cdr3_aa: CASSIRGNEQFF; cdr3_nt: TGCGCCAGCAGCATAAGGGGGAACGAGCAGTTCTTC
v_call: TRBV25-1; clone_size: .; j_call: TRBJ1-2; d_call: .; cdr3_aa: CASSEIYETEVRGYTF; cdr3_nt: TGTGCCAGCAGTGAAATTTACGAGACAGAGGTGAGGGGCTACACCTTC
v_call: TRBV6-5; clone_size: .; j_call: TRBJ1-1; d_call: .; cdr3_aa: CASSSTGRNTEAFF; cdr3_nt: TGTGCCAGCAGTTCTACAGGTCGGAACACTGAAGCTTTCTTT
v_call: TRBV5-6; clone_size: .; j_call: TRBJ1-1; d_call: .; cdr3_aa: CASSSGPGAVAFF; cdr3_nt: TGTGCCAGCAGCTCCGGGCCAGGGGCCGTGGCTTTCTTT
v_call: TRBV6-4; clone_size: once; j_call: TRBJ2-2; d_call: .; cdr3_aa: CASSDSTSTGELFF; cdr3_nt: TGTGCCAGCAGTGACTCGACTAGCACCGGGGAGCTGTTTTTT
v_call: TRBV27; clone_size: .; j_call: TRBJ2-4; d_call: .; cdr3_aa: CASRPGLLAKNIQYF; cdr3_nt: TGTGCCAGCCGCCCGGGACTCTTAGCCAAAAACATTCAGTACTTC
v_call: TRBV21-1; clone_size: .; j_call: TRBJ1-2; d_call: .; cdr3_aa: CASSKVRQIRGRYTF; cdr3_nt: TGTGCCAGCAGCAAAGTTCGCCAGATTCGAGGTCGCTACACCTTC
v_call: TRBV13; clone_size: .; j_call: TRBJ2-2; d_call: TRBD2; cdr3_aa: CASSLTGGAVGELFF; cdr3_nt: TGTGCCAGCAGCTTAACCGGGGGGGCTGTCGGGGAGCTGTTTTTT
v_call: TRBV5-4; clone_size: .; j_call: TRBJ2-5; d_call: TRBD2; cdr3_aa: CASSSTSGGGFQETQYF; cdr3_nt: TGTGCCAGCAGCTCTACTAGCGGGGGGGGTTTCCAAGAGACCCAGTACTTC